The 11 T cell receptor beta chains given below trace back to one sample, sequenced in a study of early T cells in non-severe SARS-CoV-2 infection (TCRdb year 2021). The library was prepared using 5' RACE. This sample was sequenced with a NextSeq 500. The public sequencing data were trimmed at Q25 with fastp and processed into clonotypes with MiXCR by TCRdb, which kept only in-frame beta chains. Rows merge per CDR3 protein into single entries with the most common DNA and genes. The sample records about 46,000 distinct CDR3 sequences, less than 6.5% of which are singletons. Under 7% of the sample lies in the top ten. The sample in question was whole blood, obtained at baseline. These receptors all stem from an adult who was a healthcare worker with PCR-confirmed SARS-CoV-2 infection or an uninfected control (not recorded which).

Concerning this clonotype itself: A read error may explain this, as a much larger clone is one base away. The V and J genes are TRBV28 and TRBJ2-7; 7 nucleotides align to TRBD2. The CDR3 contains 16 residues. Looked up from germline, CDR1 is MDHEN and CDR2 is SYDVKM. The CDR3 sequence: CASSLGSPAGVFEKYF. The CDR3 nucleotides read TGTGCCAGCAGTTTAGGTTCCCCGGCGGGAGTTTTCGAGAAGTACTTC.

This clonotype was counted ten times or more. The chain carries TRBV5-5 and TRBJ2-7, with TRBD1 matching 7 bases. Trimming at V came to 4 bases and at J to 6 bases, leaving 10 bases not matched to a gene. The germline V gene has CDR1 SGHKS and CDR2 YYEKEE (reference sequence). The CDR3 loop spans 14 amino acids. The CDR3 DNA reads as TGTGCCAGCAGCCTCGGACAGGTTTCGGTCGAGCAGTACTTC. This encodes CASSLGQVSVEQYF.

Comment on this clonotype: This may be a read error, as it is one base from a much larger clone. This chain connects TRBV2 to TRBJ2-3; weak D call: TRBD1 (5 bases). In germline, CDR1 is SNHLY, CDR2 FYNNEI. The CDR3 loop spans 15 amino acids. The CDR3 nucleotides are TGTGCCAGCAGTGAATTAGACAGTTCCACAGATACGCAGTGTTTT. Translated, it gives CASSELDSSTDTQCF. Full variable domain (remainder filled in from reference TRBV2 and TRBJ2-3): EPEVTQTPSHQVTQMGQEVILRCVPISNHLYFYWYRQILGQKVEFLVSFYNNEISEKSEIFDDQFSVERPDGSNFTLKIRSTKLEDSAMYFCASSELDSSTDTQCFGPGTRLTVL.

This clonotype was seen at least ten times. The V call is TRBV3-1, the J call TRBJ2-1; no clear D gene. Germline V CDR1 and CDR2: LGHDT, YNNKEL (reference sequence). V was trimmed by 1 base and J by 0 bases, leaving 13 bases between them. The CDR3 is 17 residues long. The CDR3, as DNA: TGTGCCAGCAGCCAAGGTCTTGTGCAGAGCTCCTACAATGAGCAGTTCTTC. This sequence encodes CASSQGLVQSSYNEQFF.

The sample holds many counts of this clonotype. The V call is TRBV29-1, the J call TRBJ2-7; 7 positions agree with TRBD2. Germline lookup yields CDR1 SQVTM and CDR2 ANQGSEA. CDR3 length equals 14 residues. J lost 1 base, V lost 4 bases, and 7 bases had no gene match. CDR3 residues: CSVAAGVSSYEQYF. The DNA for the CDR3 is TGCAGCGTTGCCGCGGGAGTTTCTTCCTACGAGCAGTACTTC.

This clonotype occurred many times. This chain joins TRBV20-1 and TRBJ1-5, with TRBD1 matching over 7 bases. CDR1 and CDR2 from the germline V gene are DFQATT and SNEGSKA (reference sequence). With V trimmed by 0 bases and J by 6 bases, 8 bases remained unmatched. The length of the CDR3 is 15 residues. The CDR3 spells CSAREMGAGGQPQHF. The CDR3 DNA follows: TGCAGTGCTAGAGAAATGGGTGCAGGGGGTCAGCCCCAGCATTTT.

The sample holds a few counts of this clonotype. The chain combines TRBV7-7 with TRBJ2-5, with 11 bases that match TRBD2. V gave up 1 base and J gave up 1 base; unmatched junction bases: 5. The length of the CDR3 is 17 residues. The germline V gene has CDR1 SSHAT and CDR2 FNYEAQ (reference sequence). The CDR3 loop reads CASSLVGGTSGQETQYF. The CDR3 DNA sequence: TGTGCCAGCAGCTTAGTAGGAGGGACTAGCGGCCAAGAGACCCAGTACTTC.

This clonotype was seen ten or more times. The genes are TRBV18 and TRBJ1-2; the D is unclear. The germline gives CDR1 KGHSH, CDR2 LQKENI. There are 14 residues in the CDR3. The ends were cut back, 4 bases at V and 4 bases at J, with 13 bases in the middle. CDR3 sequence: CASSQARTLYGYTF. CDR3 nucleotides: TGTGCCAGCTCACAAGCACGGACGCTCTATGGCTACACCTTC.

There are many counts of this clonotype. The rearrangement links TRBV28 to TRBJ1-2; TRBD1 is a possible D gene (6 bases). The germline V gene has CDR1 MDHEN and CDR2 SYDVKM. V lost 5 bases and J lost 2, with 12 bases in between. CDR3 length: 14 amino acids. CDR3 sequence reads: CASSAGTGNYGYTF. In DNA form, the CDR3 reads TGTGCCAGCAGTGCCGGCACAGGGAACTATGGCTACACCTTC.

This clonotype was seen many times. This sequence joins TRBV27 and TRBJ1-5; no definite D call. CDR3 size: 13 residues. Germline CDR1 is MNHEY and CDR2 is SMNVEV (reference sequence). Trimming took off 0 bases at V and 2 bases at J, with 2 bases between the two ends. CDR3 bases: TGTGCCAGCAGTTTATCGGGCAATCAGCCCCAGCATTTT. Its protein is CASSLSGNQPQHF.

This clonotype was seen many times. J is TRBJ2-1 and V is TRBV20-1, with 9 bases matching TRBD1. V lost 8 bases, J lost 4 bases, and 3 bases stayed unmatched. CDR1 and CDR2 from the germline V gene are DFQATT and SNEGSKA (reference sequence). The CDR3 runs to 12 residues. The CDR3 reads CSTGGAYNEQFF. Here the CDR3 DNA reads TGCAGTACAGGGGGCGCGTACAATGAGCAGTTCTTC.